The sequence of this T cell receptor beta chain was determined in a study of T cells after yellow fever vaccination. Points from the study as a whole: Subsequent to the booster, the majority of primary-vaccination clones reappeared (around 97% CD4, around 90% CD8).

This clonotype was seen only a few times. What it binds is not known. Via MiXCR, TCRdb re-called the 5' RACE reads, giving one row per CDR3 protein. The data hold more than 450,000 distinct CDR3 sequences, with about a fifth observed a single time. The CDR3 covers 12 residues. The V end was cut by 3 bases, the J end by 4 bases, with 6 bases between. Germline CDR1 is DFQATT and CDR2 is SNEGSKA (reference sequence). The source is a man aged 18 to 29 who received the YFV17D yellow fever vaccine. V gene TRBV20-1 combines with J gene TRBJ1-4; D unresolved. Sequenced here: PBMCs, sampled about 20 days after the first yellow fever vaccination. CDR3 in amino acids: CSASKVNEKLFF. CDR3 coding DNA: TGCAGTGCTAGCAAGGTTAATGAAAAACTGTTTTTT.